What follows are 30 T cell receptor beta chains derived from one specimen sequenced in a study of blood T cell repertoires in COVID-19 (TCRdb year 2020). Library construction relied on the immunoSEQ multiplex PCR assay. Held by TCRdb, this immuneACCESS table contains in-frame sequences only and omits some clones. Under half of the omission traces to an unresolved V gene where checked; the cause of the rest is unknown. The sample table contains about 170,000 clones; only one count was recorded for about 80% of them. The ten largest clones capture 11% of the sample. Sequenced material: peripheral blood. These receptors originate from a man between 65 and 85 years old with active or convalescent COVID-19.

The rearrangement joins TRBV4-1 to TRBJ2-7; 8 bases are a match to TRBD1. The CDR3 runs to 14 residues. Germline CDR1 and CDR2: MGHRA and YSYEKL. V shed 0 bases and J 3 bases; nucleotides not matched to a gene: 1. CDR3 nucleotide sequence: TGCGCCAGCAGCCAAGAAGGACAGGGCTACGAGCAGTACTTC. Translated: CASSQEGQGYEQYF.

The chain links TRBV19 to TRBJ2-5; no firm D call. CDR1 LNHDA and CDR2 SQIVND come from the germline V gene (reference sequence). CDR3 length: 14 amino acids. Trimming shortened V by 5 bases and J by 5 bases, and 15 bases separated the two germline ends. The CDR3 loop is CASSPWASGETQYF. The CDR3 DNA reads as TGTGCCAGTAGTCCTTGGGCCTCTGGGGAGACCCAGTACTTC.

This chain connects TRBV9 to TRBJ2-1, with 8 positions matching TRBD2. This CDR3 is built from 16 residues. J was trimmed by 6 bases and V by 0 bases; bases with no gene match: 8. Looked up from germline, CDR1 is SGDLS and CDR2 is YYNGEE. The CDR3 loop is CASSVGWRGAGNEQFF. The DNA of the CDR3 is TGTGCCAGCAGCGTAGGGTGGCGGGGGGCAGGCAATGAGCAGTTCTTC.

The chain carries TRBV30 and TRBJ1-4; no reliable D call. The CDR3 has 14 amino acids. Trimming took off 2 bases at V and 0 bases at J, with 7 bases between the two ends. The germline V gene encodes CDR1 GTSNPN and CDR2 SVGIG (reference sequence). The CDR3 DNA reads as TGTGCCTGGAGTCCACCGGCAACTAATGAAAAACTGTTTTTT. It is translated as CAWSPPATNEKLFF. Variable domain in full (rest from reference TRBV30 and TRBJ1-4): SQTIHQWPATLVQPVGSPLSLECTVEGTSNPNLYWYRQAAGRGLQLLFYSVGIGQISSEVPQNLSASRPQDRQFILSSKKLLLSDSGFYLCAWSPPATNEKLFFGSGTQLSVL.

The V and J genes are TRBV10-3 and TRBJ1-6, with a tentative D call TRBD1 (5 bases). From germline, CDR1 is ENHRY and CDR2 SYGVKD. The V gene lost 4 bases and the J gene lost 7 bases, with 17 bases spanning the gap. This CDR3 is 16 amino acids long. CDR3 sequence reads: CAISGDSYLGNSPLHF. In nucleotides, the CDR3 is TGTGCCATCAGTGGCGACAGCTACCTGGGGAATTCACCCCTCCACTTT.

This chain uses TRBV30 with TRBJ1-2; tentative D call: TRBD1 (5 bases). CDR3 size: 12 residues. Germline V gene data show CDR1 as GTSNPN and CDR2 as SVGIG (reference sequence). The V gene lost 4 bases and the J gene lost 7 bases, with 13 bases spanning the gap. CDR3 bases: TGTGCCTGGACCGTGGGGGGTTCTGGCTACACCTTC. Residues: CAWTVGGSGYTF.

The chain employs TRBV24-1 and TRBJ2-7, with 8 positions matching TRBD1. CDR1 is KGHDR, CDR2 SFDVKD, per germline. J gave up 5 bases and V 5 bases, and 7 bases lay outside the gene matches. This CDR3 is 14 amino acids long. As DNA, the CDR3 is TGTGCCACCAGTGCCCAGGACAGGGCCCACGAGCAGTACTTC. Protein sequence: CATSAQDRAHEQYF.

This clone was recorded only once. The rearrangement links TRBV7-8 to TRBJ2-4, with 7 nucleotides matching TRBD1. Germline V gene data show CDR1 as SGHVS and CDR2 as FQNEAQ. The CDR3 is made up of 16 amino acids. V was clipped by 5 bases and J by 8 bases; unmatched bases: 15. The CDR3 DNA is TGTGCCAGCAGCACCGGCACCGGGACAGCAGGAGACATTCAGTACTTC. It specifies CASSTGTGTAGDIQYF.

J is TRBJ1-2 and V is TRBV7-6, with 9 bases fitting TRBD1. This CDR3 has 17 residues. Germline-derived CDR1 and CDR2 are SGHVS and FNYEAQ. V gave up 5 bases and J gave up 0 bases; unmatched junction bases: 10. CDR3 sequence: CASSEMGGTGSNYGYTF. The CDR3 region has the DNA TGTGCCAGCAGCGAGATGGGGGGGACAGGGTCTAACTATGGCTACACCTTC.

The CDR3 loop is CASSFGTSGTRRYQETQYF. As DNA, the CDR3 is TGCGCCAGCAGCTTTGGGACTAGCGGGACTCGGCGTTACCAAGAGACCCAGTACTTC. The V call is TRBV5-1, the J call TRBJ2-5, with 13 bases matching TRBD2. The CDR3 is made up of 19 amino acids. Germline values: CDR1 SGHRS, CDR2 YFSETQ. Germline trimming cut 2 bases from V and 0 bases from J; bases unmatched to any gene: 10. The complete variable domain, with remaining parts taken from reference TRBV5-1 and TRBJ2-5, reads KAGVTQTPRYLIKTRGQQVTLSCSPISGHRSVSWYQQTPGQGLQFLFEYFSETQRNKGNFPGRFSGRQFSNSRSEMNVSTLELGDSALYLCASSFGTSGTRRYQETQYFGPGTRLLVL.

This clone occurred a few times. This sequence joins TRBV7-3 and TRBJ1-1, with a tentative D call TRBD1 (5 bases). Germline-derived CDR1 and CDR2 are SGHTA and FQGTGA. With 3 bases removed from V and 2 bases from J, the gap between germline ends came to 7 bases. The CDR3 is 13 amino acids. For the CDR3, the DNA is TGTGCCAGCAGCTTCGACAGTAACACTGAAGCTTTCTTT. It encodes CASSFDSNTEAFF. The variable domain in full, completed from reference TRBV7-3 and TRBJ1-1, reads GAGVSQTPSNKVTEKGKYVELRCDPISGHTALYWYRQSLGQGPEFLIYFQGTGAADDSGLPNDRFFAVRPEGSVSTLKIQRTERGDSAVYLCASSFDSNTEAFFGQGTRLTVV.

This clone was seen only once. CDR3 DNA sequence: TGTGCCAGCAGCTTGGGAGGACTAGCGGGAGGGCCTACCGGGGAGCTGTTTTTT. It is translated as CASSLGGLAGGPTGELFF. The V and J genes are TRBV7-8 and TRBJ2-2; TRBD2 aligns across 15 bases. Germline V gene lookup returns CDR1 SGHVS and CDR2 FQNEAQ. With V trimmed by 3 bases and J by 5 bases, 7 bases remained unmatched. This CDR3 spans 18 amino acids.

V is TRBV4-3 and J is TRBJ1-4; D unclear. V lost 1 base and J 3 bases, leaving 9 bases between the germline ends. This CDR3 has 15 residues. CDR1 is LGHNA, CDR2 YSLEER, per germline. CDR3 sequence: CASSQAWQSNEKLFF. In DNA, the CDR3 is TGCGCCAGCAGCCAAGCATGGCAGTCTAATGAAAAACTGTTTTTT.

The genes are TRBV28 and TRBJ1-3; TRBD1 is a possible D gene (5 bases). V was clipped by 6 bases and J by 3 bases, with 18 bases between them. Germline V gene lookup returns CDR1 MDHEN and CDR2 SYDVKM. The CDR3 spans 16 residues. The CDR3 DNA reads TGTGCCAGCAGACGCTCGCAGGGCGTTGTTGGAAACACCATATATTTT. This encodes CASRRSQGVVGNTIYF.

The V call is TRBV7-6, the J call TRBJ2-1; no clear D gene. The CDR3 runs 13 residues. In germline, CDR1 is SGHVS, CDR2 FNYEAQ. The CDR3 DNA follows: TGTGCTAGCTCATGGCAGGCCTACAATGAGCAGTTCTTC. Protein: CASSWQAYNEQFF.

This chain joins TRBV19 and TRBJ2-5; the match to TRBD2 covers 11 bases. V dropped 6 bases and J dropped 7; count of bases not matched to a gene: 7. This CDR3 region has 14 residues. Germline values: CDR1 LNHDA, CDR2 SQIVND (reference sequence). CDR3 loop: CASRTSGARGTQYF. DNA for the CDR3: TGTGCCAGTAGGACTAGCGGGGCGCGGGGGACCCAGTACTTC.

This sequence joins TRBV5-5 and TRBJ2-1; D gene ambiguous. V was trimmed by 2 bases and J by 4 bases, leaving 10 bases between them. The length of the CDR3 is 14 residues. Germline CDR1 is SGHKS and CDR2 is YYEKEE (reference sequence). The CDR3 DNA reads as TGTGCCAGCAGCTTTCGCGTTACTTACAATGAGCAGTTCTTC. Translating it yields CASSFRVTYNEQFF.

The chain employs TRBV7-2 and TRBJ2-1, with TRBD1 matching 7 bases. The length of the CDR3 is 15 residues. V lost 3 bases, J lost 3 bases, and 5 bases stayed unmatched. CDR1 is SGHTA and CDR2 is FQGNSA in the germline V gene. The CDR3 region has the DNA TGTGCCAGCAGCTTTACACAGGGGTTCTACAATGAGCAGTTCTTC. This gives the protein CASSFTQGFYNEQFF.

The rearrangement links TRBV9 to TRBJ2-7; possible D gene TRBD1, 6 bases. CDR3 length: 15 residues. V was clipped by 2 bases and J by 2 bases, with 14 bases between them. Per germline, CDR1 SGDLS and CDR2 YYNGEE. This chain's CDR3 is CASSVSVDSTYEQYF. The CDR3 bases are TGTGCCAGCAGCGTTAGCGTGGACAGTACCTACGAGCAGTACTTC.

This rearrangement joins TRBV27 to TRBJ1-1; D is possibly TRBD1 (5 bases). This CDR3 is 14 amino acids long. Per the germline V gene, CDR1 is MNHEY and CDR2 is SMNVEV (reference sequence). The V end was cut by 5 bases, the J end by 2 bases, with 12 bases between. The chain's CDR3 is CASSMGLVNTEAFF. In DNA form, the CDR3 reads TGTGCCAGCAGTATGGGACTTGTTAACACTGAAGCTTTCTTT.

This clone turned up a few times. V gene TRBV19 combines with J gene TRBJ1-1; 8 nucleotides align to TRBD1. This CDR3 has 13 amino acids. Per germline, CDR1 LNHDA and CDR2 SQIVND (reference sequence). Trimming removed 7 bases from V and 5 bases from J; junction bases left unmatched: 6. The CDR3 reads CASKDRVGTEAFF. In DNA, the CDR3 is TGTGCCAGTAAGGACAGGGTAGGAACTGAAGCTTTCTTT. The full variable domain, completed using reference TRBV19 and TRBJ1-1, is DGGITQSPKYLFRKEGQNVTLSCEQNLNHDAMYWYRQDPGQGLRLIYYSQIVNDFQKGDIAEGYSVSREKKESFPLTVTSAQKNPTAFYLCASKDRVGTEAFFGQGTRLTVV.

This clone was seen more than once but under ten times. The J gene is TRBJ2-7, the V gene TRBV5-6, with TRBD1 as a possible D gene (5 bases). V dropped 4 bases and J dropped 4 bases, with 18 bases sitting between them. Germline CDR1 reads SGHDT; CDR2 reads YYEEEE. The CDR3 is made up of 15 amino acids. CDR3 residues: CASSRTGLGMYEQYF. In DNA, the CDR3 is TGTGCCAGCAGCCGAACAGGTCTGGGGATGTACGAGCAGTACTTC.

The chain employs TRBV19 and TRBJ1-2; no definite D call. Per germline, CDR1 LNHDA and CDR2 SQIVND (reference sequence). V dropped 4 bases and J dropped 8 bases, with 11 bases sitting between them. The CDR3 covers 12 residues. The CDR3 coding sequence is TGTGCCAGTAGTAAGTCCACTGCGGGCTACACCTTC. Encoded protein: CASSKSTAGYTF. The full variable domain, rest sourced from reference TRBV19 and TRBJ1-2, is DGGITQSPKYLFRKEGQNVTLSCEQNLNHDAMYWYRQDPGQGLRLIYYSQIVNDFQKGDIAEGYSVSREKKESFPLTVTSAQKNPTAFYLCASSKSTAGYTFGSGTRLTVV.

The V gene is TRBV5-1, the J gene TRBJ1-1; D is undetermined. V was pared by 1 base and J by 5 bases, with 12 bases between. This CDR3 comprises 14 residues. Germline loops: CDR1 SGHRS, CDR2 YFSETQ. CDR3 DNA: TGCGCCAGCAGCTTGTACCAGGCCGCAACTGAAGCTTTCTTT. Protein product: CASSLYQAATEAFF.

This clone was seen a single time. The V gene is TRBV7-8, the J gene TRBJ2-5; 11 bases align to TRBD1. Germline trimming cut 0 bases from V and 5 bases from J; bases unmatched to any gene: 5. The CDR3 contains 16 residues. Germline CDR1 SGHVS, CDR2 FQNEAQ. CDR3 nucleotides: TGTGCCAGCAGCTTAGCGAGGACAGGGGGCTTGGAGACCCAGTACTTC. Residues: CASSLARTGGLETQYF.

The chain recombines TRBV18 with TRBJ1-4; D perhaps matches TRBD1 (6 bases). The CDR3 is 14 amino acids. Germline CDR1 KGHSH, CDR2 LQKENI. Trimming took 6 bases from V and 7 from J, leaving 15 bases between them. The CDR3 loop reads CASSPGTTGEKLFF. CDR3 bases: TGTGCCAGCTCCCCCGGGACAACCGGTGAAAAACTGTTTTTT.

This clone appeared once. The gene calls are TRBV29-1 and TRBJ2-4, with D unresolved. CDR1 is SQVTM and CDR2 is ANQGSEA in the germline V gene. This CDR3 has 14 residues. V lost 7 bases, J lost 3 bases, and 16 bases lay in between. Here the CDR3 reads CSGIPDTGKNIQYF. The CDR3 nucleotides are TGCAGCGGGATCCCTGACACCGGCAAAAACATTCAGTACTTC.

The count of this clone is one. The CDR3 region is CATSSGLDRETQYF. In DNA, the CDR3 is TGTGCCACTAGTAGCGGACTAGACCGAGAGACCCAGTACTTC. This rearrangement joins TRBV9 to TRBJ2-5; 7 nucleotides line up with TRBD2. The CDR3 contains 14 residues. Per germline, CDR1 SGDLS and CDR2 YYNGEE. Unmatched junction bases numbered 12, after V lost 9 bases and J lost 4 bases.

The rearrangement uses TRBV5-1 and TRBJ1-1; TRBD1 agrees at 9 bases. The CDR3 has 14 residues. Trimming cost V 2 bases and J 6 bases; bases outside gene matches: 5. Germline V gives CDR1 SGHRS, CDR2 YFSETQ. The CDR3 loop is CASSFQQGAAEAFF. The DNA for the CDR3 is TGCGCCAGCAGCTTCCAACAGGGGGCCGCTGAAGCTTTCTTT.

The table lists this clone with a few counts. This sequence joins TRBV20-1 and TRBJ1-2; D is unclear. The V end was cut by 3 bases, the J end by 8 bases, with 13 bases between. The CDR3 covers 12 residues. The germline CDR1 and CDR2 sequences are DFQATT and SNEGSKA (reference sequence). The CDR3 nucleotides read TGCAGTGCTAGTGCACGGACGGGGGGCTACACCTTC. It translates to CSASARTGGYTF.